Listed below are T cell receptor beta chains from one sample, sequenced in a study of T-cell memory formation after mild COVID-19. TCRdb reprocessed the 5' RACE reads with MiXCR, giving one entry per CDR3 protein. This sample has some 50,000 distinct CDR3 sequences, with around 12% found just once. The sample comprised PBMCs or a T cell subset sorted from them (not recorded which). All receptors come from a man aged 18 to 30 who had mild COVID-19 (a few samples of this study predate the infection). Cell type and time point are not known. CDR3s include the opening cysteine and the closing phenylalanine or tryptophan. A D gene is named only where the DNA matches it firmly. Only part of the rows carry a size: once, few, many, or a class if the clone is expanded.

clone size | J gene | V gene | D gene | CDR3 protein | CDR3 DNA
- | TRBJ2-7 | TRBV20-1 | - | CSASNARFPYEQYF | TGCAGTGCTAGTAACGCCCGATTTCCCTACGAGCAGTACTTC
- | TRBJ2-1 | TRBV4-1 | TRBD1 | CASSHYGRGPPSAEQFF | TGCGCCAGCAGCCACTATGGTAGGGGGCCGCCATCAGCAGAGCAGTTCTTC
- | TRBJ1-6 | TRBV5-6 | TRBD1 | CASRETGGRNSPLHF | TGTGCCAGCAGAGAGACAGGGGGCCGTAATTCACCCCTCCACTTT
once | TRBJ1-2 | TRBV24-1 | - | CATSDSNSYGYTF | TGTGCCACCAGTGATTCTAACTCCTATGGCTACACCTTC
- | TRBJ1-1 | TRBV29-1 | TRBD1 | CSATGQGVNTEAFF | TGCAGCGCCACAGGACAGGGGGTGAACACTGAAGCTTTCTTT
- | TRBJ1-4 | TRBV20-1 | TRBD1 | CSAREGGSFNEKLFF | TGCAGTGCTAGAGAAGGGGGCAGCTTTAATGAAAAACTGTTTTTT
many | TRBJ2-1 | TRBV12-3/TRBV12-4 | - | CASSPFGNNEQFF | TGTGCCAGCAGCCCCTTCGGCAACAATGAGCAGTTCTTC
- | TRBJ2-2 | TRBV10-3 | - | CAISEMTTNTGELFF | TGTGCCATCAGTGAGATGACAACGAACACCGGGGAGCTGTTTTTT
many | TRBJ2-3 | TRBV5-1 | TRBD1 | CASSTGQGPVDAQYF | TGCGCCAGCAGCACGGGACAGGGCCCGGTTGACGCGCAGTATTTT
- | TRBJ1-4 | TRBV4-1 | - | CASRRIGEKLFF | TGCGCCAGCAGGCGGATCGGGGAAAAACTGTTTTTT